Listed here are 14 T cell receptor beta chains from one sample, sequenced in a study of monozygotic twins with inflammatory bowel disease. For each CDR3 protein, TCRdb gives one entry from its re-call of the 5' RACE reads, without DNA. This sample's table reports fewer than 350,000 distinct CDR3 sequences. Sequenced sample: blood. The receptors stem from a human donor with ulcerative colitis or Crohn's disease, or a healthy co-twin of an affected twin (not recorded which).

This rearrangement joins TRBV11-2 to TRBJ2-1. The germline V gene encodes CDR1 SGHAT and CDR2 FQNNGV. This CDR3 is built from 16 residues. CDR3: CASSLRARPTSNEQFF.

V and J are TRBV6-2 or TRBV6-3 and TRBJ1-1. CDR1 and CDR2 (germline): MNHEY, SVGEGT. The CDR3 loop spans 12 amino acids. The CDR3 protein is CASSRDNTEAFF.

The chain has TRBV7-2 and TRBJ1-3; TCRdb calls TRBD1, which cannot be checked without DNA. This CDR3 is 16 amino acids long. Germline CDR1 and CDR2: SGHTA and FQGNSA. The CDR3 sequence: CASSTGGGMGGNTIYF.

The chain couples TRBV20-1 to TRBJ1-6; TCRdb calls TRBD1, which cannot be checked without DNA. Germline V CDR1 and CDR2: DFQATT, SNEGSKA (reference sequence). The CDR3 covers 15 residues. The CDR3 here is CSAEPLDRDNSPLHF.

The chain is built from TRBV24-1 and TRBJ2-3; as DNA is missing, the TRBD2 call by TCRdb cannot be tested. Germline V gives CDR1 KGHDR, CDR2 SFDVKD. The CDR3 consists of 13 residues. CDR3 in amino acids: CATAGGSTDTQYF.

V is TRBV7-6 and J is TRBJ2-7. The CDR3 contains 16 residues. In germline, CDR1 is SGHVS, CDR2 FNYEAQ. The CDR3 sequence: CASSSATSVAAYEQYF.

This chain connects TRBV15 to TRBJ1-1. Germline V gene data show CDR1 as LNHNV and CDR2 as YYDKDF (reference sequence). CDR3 length equals 14 residues. This chain's CDR3 is CATSRDTSGTEAFF.

The gene calls are TRBV7-9 and TRBJ1-1; TCRdb reports TRBD1, a call that lacks DNA to check it against. CDR3 size: 13 residues. CDR1 SEHNR and CDR2 FQNEAQ come from the germline V gene (reference sequence). CDR3 sequence: CASSLEAGQKAFF. Based on the CDR3 plus reference TRBV7-9 and TRBJ1-1, the full variable domain is DTGVSQNPRHKITKRGQNVTFRCDPISEHNRLYWYRQTLGQGPEFLTYFQNEAQLEKSRLLSDRFSAERPKGSFSTLEIQRTEQGDSAMYLCASSLEAGQKAFFGQGTRLTVV.

The V gene is TRBV7-9, the J gene TRBJ2-6; TCRdb reports TRBD1, a call that lacks DNA to check it against. Germline assignment: CDR1 SEHNR and CDR2 FQNEAQ (reference sequence). The CDR3 is 16 amino acids. CDR3: CASSPRRGPGANVLTF.

The chain employs TRBV9 and TRBJ1-1; TCRdb reports TRBD1, a call that lacks DNA to check it against. CDR3 length: 15 residues. CDR1 SGDLS and CDR2 YYNGEE come from the germline V gene. This chain's CDR3 is CASSAIRGEGTEAFF. The full variable domain, its missing parts supplied by reference TRBV9 and TRBJ1-1, is DSGVTQTPKHLITATGQRVTLRCSPRSGDLSVYWYQQSLDQGLQFLIQYYNGEERAKGNILERFSAQQFPDLHSELNLSSLELGDSALYFCASSAIRGEGTEAFFGQGTRLTVV.

The genes are TRBV7-8 and TRBJ2-2; the D call of TRBD1 rests on TCRdb alone, since no DNA is present to check it. Looked up from germline, CDR1 is SGHVS and CDR2 is FQNEAQ. This CDR3 has 14 amino acids. The CDR3 sequence: CASSLQGAPGELFF.

This rearrangement joins TRBV7-8 to TRBJ1-4; as DNA is missing, the TRBD1 call by TCRdb cannot be tested. This CDR3 spans 17 amino acids. CDR1 is SGHVS and CDR2 is FQNEAQ in the germline V gene. CDR3 loop: CASSRRGAPTTNEKLFF.

CDR3 protein: CASGRPGGAGQPQHF. The J gene is TRBJ1-5, the V gene TRBV28. Per the germline V gene, CDR1 is MDHEN and CDR2 is SYDVKM. The CDR3 has 15 amino acids. The entire variable domain, with the rest obtained from reference TRBV28 and TRBJ1-5, is as follows: DVKVTQSSRYLVKRTGEKVFLECVQDMDHENMFWYRQDPGLGLRLIYFSYDVKMKEKGDIPEGYSVSREKKERFSLILESASTNQTSMYLCASGRPGGAGQPQHFGDGTRLSIL.

V is TRBV10-3 and J is TRBJ2-7. The germline gives CDR1 ENHRY, CDR2 SYGVKD. The CDR3 runs to 13 residues. CDR3 residues: CAISELAAYEQYF.